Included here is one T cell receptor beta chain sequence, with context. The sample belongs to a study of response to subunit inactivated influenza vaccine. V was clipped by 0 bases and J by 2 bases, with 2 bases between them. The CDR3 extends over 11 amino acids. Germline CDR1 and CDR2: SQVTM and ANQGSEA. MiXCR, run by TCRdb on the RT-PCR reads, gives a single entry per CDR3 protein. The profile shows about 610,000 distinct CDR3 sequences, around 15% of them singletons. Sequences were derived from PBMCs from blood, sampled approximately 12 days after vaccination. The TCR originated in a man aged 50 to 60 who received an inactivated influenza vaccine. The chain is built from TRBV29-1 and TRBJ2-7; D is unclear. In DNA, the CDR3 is TGCAGCGTTGAAGATACCTACGAGCAGTACTTC. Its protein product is CSVEDTYEQYF.